The T cell receptor beta chain described here comes from a study of blood T cell repertoires in COVID-19. Across the whole study: T cells, B-cell-depleted T cells, or PBMCs provided the cDNA or gDNA that served as material.

Per the study methods: Amplified reference gene primers provided the basis for estimating nucleated cell counts. Produced via immunoSEQ multiplex PCR; TCRdb's table is partial and in-frame only. For V, J and clone size, that table is used; D and trimming come from the DNA. This table has 200,000 to 300,000 clones, approximately 83% appearing once. The CDR3 has 14 residues. The V and J ends lost 10 bases and 0 bases respectively, with 13 bases between them. Looked up from germline, CDR1 is MGHDK and CDR2 is SYGVNS. Everyone who took part was roughly 18 to 89 years old, and they came from 20 to 25 US areas. Allocation to cohorts depended on clinical history reported by the participants.

This sequence originates from a woman aged 40 to 49 with acute COVID-19. The sequenced sample was PBMCs or T cells enriched from blood (not recorded which). V usage is TRBV25-1 and J usage is TRBJ2-1; possible D gene TRBD2, 6 bases. The CDR3 sequence is CATFSGNSYNEQFF. The CDR3 coding sequence is TGTGCCACCTTTAGCGGTAACTCCTACAATGAGCAGTTCTTC.